This TCR beta chain was recorded in a study of blood T cell repertoires in COVID-19. CDR1 and CDR2 from the germline V gene are SEHNR and FQNEAQ (reference sequence). Trimming took 4 bases from V and 5 from J; bases not matched to a gene: 6. This CDR3 comprises 15 residues. The method was immunoSEQ multiplex PCR; TCRdb's version includes in-frame clones alone and lacks a portion of them. The sample contains about 210,000 clones, around 84% of which appear only once. The sequence was obtained from a man aged 35 to 55 who had recovered from COVID-19. The V gene is TRBV7-9, the J gene TRBJ2-1, with TRBD2 matching 9 bases. Sequenced input: peripheral blood. CDR3 DNA sequence: TGTGCCAGCAGCTCTTATACTAGCGGGCACAATGAGCAGTTCTTC. Encoded protein: CASSSYTSGHNEQFF.